This record covers a single TCR beta chain. Its antigen remains unidentified. Produced via immunoSEQ multiplex PCR; TCRdb's table is partial and in-frame only. The sample yields around 8,000 clones, approximately 83% seen once. This sample is drawn from a study of immune evolution from preneoplasia to lung adenocarcinoma. Study-wide points: Normal lung had highest clonality; later lesions appeared denser, more diverse. T cell clonality was higher in KRAS-mutant than EGFR-mutant or wild-type nodules.

Between about 2013 and 2018, patients underwent resection in Japan or China. The CDR3 extends over 15 amino acids. The J segment lost 0 bases and the V segment lost 4 bases, leaving 5 bases of the junction unmatched. Germline CDR1 reads SNHLY; CDR2 reads FYNNEI. This TCR came from a person between 65 and 79 years old with lung adenocarcinoma. Sequencing was done on a sample of FFPE minimally invasive lung adenocarcinoma tissue. The chain combines TRBV2 with TRBJ2-5, with 7 bases fitting TRBD1. The CDR3 sequence: CASSATGNNQETQYF. The CDR3 DNA is TGTGCCAGCAGTGCGACAGGGAACAACCAAGAGACCCAGTACTTC. Combining the CDR3 with reference TRBV2 and TRBJ2-5 gives the whole variable domain EPEVTQTPSHQVTQMGQEVILRCVPISNHLYFYWYRQILGQKVEFLVSFYNNEISEKSEIFDDQFSVERPDGSNFTLKIRSTKLEDSAMYFCASSATGNNQETQYFGPGTRLLVL.